Detailed here is one TCR beta chain. Its antigen is unidentified. Profiled with immunoSEQ multiplex PCR; TCRdb holds only in-frame clones, not every one. Of 84,000 or so clones listed, around 83% are singletons. This sample is drawn from a study of graft-versus-host responses after intestinal transplantation. Overall study context: Transplant recipients had multivisceral, liver-intestinal, or isolated intestinal grafts. Anti-thymocyte globulin served as induction for all recipients, who then took tacrolimus and steroids for roughly 3 years.

Study-level findings and limits: Present in recipient marrow, GvH clones included some that appeared first in ileum or blood.

V was trimmed by 2 bases and J by 11 bases, leaving 18 bases between them. The length of the CDR3 is 14 residues. The germline CDR1 and CDR2 sequences are MNHNY and SVGAGI (reference sequence). J is TRBJ1-2 and V is TRBV6-6, with D maybe TRBD1 (5 bases). The TCR was taken from a human donor who received an intestinal transplant. The specimen was unstimulated CD4+ T cells sorted from spleen or lymph node cells, collected before intestinal transplant. The CDR3, as DNA: TGTGCCAGCAGTTACGGGTCTGGGCAGGGATGGTACACCTTC. Its translation: CASSYGSGQGWYTF.